The 13 T cell receptor beta chains below were found in one sample sequenced in a study of blood T cell repertoires in COVID-19. Profiling relied on immunoSEQ multiplex PCR, and the TCRdb table lists in-frame clones only, not all of them. The sample carries 150,000 to 200,000 clones, about four fifths recorded once. Specimen: peripheral blood. The receptors stem from a man aged 55 to 69 with active or convalescent COVID-19.

The chain combines TRBV19 with TRBJ1-5, with unresolved D. Per the germline V gene, CDR1 is LNHDA and CDR2 is SQIVND (reference sequence). The CDR3 is 16 residues long. The germline V and J ends were trimmed by 1 base and 3 bases, with 13 bases remaining between them. CDR3 DNA: TGTGCCAGTAGTATAGGTCAAGTGCAAGCCAATCAGCCCCAGCATTTT. It translates to CASSIGQVQANQPQHF.

As regards this clone: Other DNA variants within this sample encode the same CDR3. The J gene is TRBJ1-2, the V gene TRBV27, with 10 positions matching TRBD1. In germline, CDR1 is MNHEY, CDR2 SMNVEV (reference sequence). This CDR3 comprises 15 residues. Losses at the gene ends were 5 bases for V and 2 bases for J; bases not matched to a gene: 5. The CDR3 loop is CASSPWTGGNYGYTF. The CDR3 DNA sequence: TGTGCCAGCAGTCCGTGGACAGGGGGAAACTATGGCTACACCTTC.

V is TRBV6-1 and J is TRBJ1-1; 7 positions match TRBD1. Losses at the gene ends were 4 bases for V and 4 bases for J; bases not matched to a gene: 12. The CDR3 is 16 residues long. The germline V gene has CDR1 MNHNS and CDR2 SASEGT. The CDR3 loop is CASSALNRGLGTEAFF. CDR3 DNA sequence: TGTGCCAGCAGTGCCCTAAATAGGGGGCTCGGCACTGAAGCTTTCTTT.

This chain uses TRBV6-5 with TRBJ2-1; TRBD1 is a possible D gene (6 bases). Germline loops: CDR1 MNHEY, CDR2 SVGAGI. This CDR3 has 15 amino acids. Trimming removed 5 bases from V and 1 base from J, with 12 bases in between. In DNA form, the CDR3 reads TGTGCCAGCAGTACGACGGGACAATCCTACAATGAGCAGTTCTTC. Residues: CASSTTGQSYNEQFF.

The chain is built from TRBV14 and TRBJ1-3, with D maybe TRBD1 (6 bases). The germline CDR1 and CDR2 sequences are SGHDN and FVKESK. The germline V and J ends were trimmed by 4 bases and 2 bases, with 12 bases remaining between them. CDR3 length: 15 residues. Here the CDR3 reads CASSPQTGPGNTIYF. Written as DNA, the CDR3 is TGTGCCAGCAGCCCCCAGACAGGACCTGGAAACACCATATATTTT. The complete variable domain, with remaining parts taken from reference TRBV14 and TRBJ1-3, reads EAGVTQFPSHSVIEKGQTVTLRCDPISGHDNLYWYRRVMGKEIKFLLHFVKESKQDESGMPNNRFLAERTGGTYSTLKVQPAELEDSGVYFCASSPQTGPGNTIYFGEGSWLTVV.

This sequence joins TRBV28 and TRBJ1-2; D may be TRBD1 (5 bases). Trimming removed 5 bases at V and 8 bases at J, with 18 bases between. Per germline, CDR1 MDHEN and CDR2 SYDVKM. CDR3 length: 14 residues. The CDR3 protein is CASSRLSQGNGYTF. The CDR3, as DNA: TGTGCCAGCAGTCGTTTGTCCCAGGGAAACGGCTACACCTTC.

This chain uses TRBV25-1 with TRBJ2-5, with D tentatively TRBD2 (5 bases). Germline CDR1 and CDR2: MGHDK and SYGVNS. The CDR3 is made up of 13 amino acids. V shed 2 bases and J shed 7 bases, with 11 bases lying between them. The CDR3 here is CASSEGPRGTQYF. CDR3 DNA: TGTGCCAGCAGTGAAGGGCCACGGGGGACCCAGTACTTC.

The chain employs TRBV14 and TRBJ2-1; possibly TRBD2 for D (6 bases). This CDR3 contains 15 residues. The V end lost 6 bases, the J end lost 0 bases, and 12 bases lay between the germline ends. The V gene's germline CDR1 is SGHDN and CDR2 FVKESK. DNA for the CDR3: TGTGCCAGCAGTCGACTAGGGAACTCCTACAATGAGCAGTTCTTC. It specifies CASSRLGNSYNEQFF.

The chain employs TRBV3-1 (or the pseudogene TRBV3-2) and TRBJ2-5; no clear D gene. Germline V gives CDR1 LGHDT, CDR2 YNNKEL (reference sequence). The CDR3 is 15 residues long. The V end lost 2 bases, the J end lost 4 bases, and 14 bases lay between the germline ends. The CDR3 loop reads CASSQPPDNGETQYF. CDR3 DNA sequence: TGTGCCAGCAGCCAACCTCCCGACAACGGAGAGACCCAGTACTTC.

The chain recombines TRBV5-6 with TRBJ1-6, with 10 positions matching TRBD1. The V segment lost 4 bases and the J segment 8 bases; nucleotides outside the gene matches: 6. From germline, CDR1 is SGHDT and CDR2 YYEEEE. This CDR3 has 15 amino acids. CDR3 sequence: CASSPPGTGDSPLHF. In DNA form, the CDR3 reads TGTGCCAGCAGCCCCCCCGGGACAGGGGATTCACCCCTCCACTTT.

This clone was recorded once. This sequence joins TRBV7-9 and TRBJ2-2, with 8 bases fitting TRBD2. Germline loops: CDR1 SEHNR, CDR2 FQNEAQ (reference sequence). J was trimmed by 6 bases and V by 3 bases; bases with no gene match: 6. The CDR3 is made up of 15 amino acids. The CDR3 coding sequence is TGTGCCAGCAGCTTTACTCGGGGGGGCGCCGGGGAGCTGTTTTTT. Its translation is CASSFTRGGAGELFF. Together with reference TRBV7-9 and TRBJ2-2, the CDR3 gives the full variable domain: DTGVSQNPRHKITKRGQNVTFRCDPISEHNRLYWYRQTLGQGPEFLTYFQNEAQLEKSRLLSDRFSAERPKGSFSTLEIQRTEQGDSAMYLCASSFTRGGAGELFFGEGSRLTVL.

V and J are TRBV5-1 and TRBJ2-7, with 8 bases that match TRBD1. The CDR3 spans 15 residues. Unmatched junction bases numbered 13, after V lost 4 bases and J lost 7 bases. Germline CDR1 is SGHRS and CDR2 is YFSETQ. The CDR3, as DNA: TGCGCCAGCAGCGTACAACCGGGACAGGCTATGGAGCAGTACTTC. It codes for CASSVQPGQAMEQYF.

J is TRBJ2-1 and V is TRBV23-1; D is possibly TRBD2 (7 bases). TRBV23-1 is an ORF, and what it does is uncertain. The CDR3 contains 17 residues. The V end lost 3 bases, the J end lost 7 bases, and 22 bases lay between the germline ends. This CDR3 reads CASSHPSRGAVRNEQFF. The CDR3 DNA reads TGCGCCAGCAGTCATCCCTCTCGGGGGGCGGTTAGGAATGAGCAGTTCTTC.